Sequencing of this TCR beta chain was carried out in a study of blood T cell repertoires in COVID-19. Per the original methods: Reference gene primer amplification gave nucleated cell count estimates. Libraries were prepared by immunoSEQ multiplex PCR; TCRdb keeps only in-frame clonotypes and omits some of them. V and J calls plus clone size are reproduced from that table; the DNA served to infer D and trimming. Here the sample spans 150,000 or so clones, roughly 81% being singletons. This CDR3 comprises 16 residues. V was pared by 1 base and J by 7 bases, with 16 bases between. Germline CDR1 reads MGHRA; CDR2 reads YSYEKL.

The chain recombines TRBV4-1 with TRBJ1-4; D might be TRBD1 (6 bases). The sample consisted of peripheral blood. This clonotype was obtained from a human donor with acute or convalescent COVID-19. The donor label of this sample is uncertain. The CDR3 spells CASSQGSGVGGEKLFF. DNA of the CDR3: TGCGCCAGCAGCCAAGGGTCAGGGGTAGGCGGTGAAAAACTGTTTTTT.